This is a list of T cell receptor beta chains from one sample in a study of cytomegalovirus exposure and HLA in healthy donors. This table comes from immunoSEQ multiplex PCR, and its TCRdb copy is limited to in-frame clones, with some not included. The sample has some 170,000 clones; 80% to 90% are singletons. Sample: PBMCs. The origin of the receptors is a woman under 40 in good health and CMV-seronegative. The CDR3 runs from the conserved cysteine through the conserved F or W. A D gene is named only where the DNA matches it firmly. Clone size is given for some rows only: seen once, a few or many times, or a class if the clone is expanded.

V gene	J gene	D gene	clone size	CDR3 DNA	CDR3 protein
TRBV6-6	TRBJ1-2	NA	few	TGTGCCAGCAGTTACGGTCCCAGGGGAGATGGCTACACCTTC	CASSYGPRGDGYTF
TRBV5-1	TRBJ2-7	NA	NA	TGCGCCAGCAGCTTGGCGGGAACCTACGAGCAGTACTTC	CASSLAGTYEQYF
TRBV27	TRBJ1-2	NA	few	TGTGCCAGCAGTCCTCGGGGGGGCGATGGCTACACCTTC	CASSPRGGDGYTF
TRBV7-9	TRBJ1-4	TRBD1	NA	TGTGCCAGCAGCATGGGACAGGGGCGAGTTGAACTGTTTTTT	CASSMGQGRVELFF
TRBV27	TRBJ2-5	TRBD2	NA	TGTGCCAGCAGTTTATCTCCGACTAGCTACCAAGAGACCCAGTACTTC	CASSLSPTSYQETQYF
TRBV6-1	TRBJ1-5	TRBD1	NA	TGTGCCAGCAGTGACCCCCTCGGACAGGTCCCCAATCAGCCCCAGCATTTT	CASSDPLGQVPNQPQHF
TRBV5-4	TRBJ1-2	NA	NA	TGTGCCAGCAGCTTGTCTGGAAGGGGGTATGGCTACACCTTC	CASSLSGRGYGYTF
TRBV5-1	TRBJ2-1	TRBD2	once	TGCGCCAGCAGCTTTAGCGGGGGGGCCGGATCCTACAATGAGCAGTTCTTC	CASSFSGGAGSYNEQFF
TRBV21-1	TRBJ2-7	NA	NA	TGTGCCAGCAGCAATCGCCGACAGCCGTACTCCGACTACGAGCAGTACTTC	CASSNRRQPYSDYEQYF
TRBV13	TRBJ2-5	NA	NA	TGTGCCAGCAGCACCCTGTTCGGGACGCAGGGGGGGACCCAGTACTTC	CASSTLFGTQGGTQYF
TRBV30	TRBJ1-2	NA	NA	TGTGCCTGGAGAGCCATAGGACAGCGGACTAACTATGGCTACACCTTC	CAWRAIGQRTNYGYTF
TRBV6-5	TRBJ1-1	NA	NA	TGTGCCAGCAGTCAGACCGGGGGGCGCGATGAAGCTTTCTTT	CASSQTGGRDEAFF
TRBV19	TRBJ1-2	NA	NA	TGTGCCAGTAGTACGCCACTCCCCGCTTATGGCTACACCTTC	CASSTPLPAYGYTF
TRBV5-6	TRBJ1-1	NA	NA	TGTGCCAGCAGTTTTACACCCATGAACACTGAAGCTTTCTTT	CASSFTPMNTEAFF
TRBV29-1	TRBJ2-2	NA	NA	TGCAGCGTCACCGACAGGGAGGCCGGGGAGCTGTTTTTT	CSVTDREAGELFF
TRBV5-8	TRBJ1-6	NA	NA	TGTGCCAGCAGCTTGACAGGGTATTATTCACCCCTCCACTTT	CASSLTGYYSPLHF
TRBV6-6	TRBJ1-6	NA	NA	TGTGCCAGCAGTATAGGACAGTCACCCCTCCACTTT	CASSIGQSPLHF
TRBV5-6	TRBJ1-2	TRBD1	NA	TGTGCCAGCAGCTTGAGGGGCGGTATGACAGGGCTGGGCTACACCTTC	CASSLRGGMTGLGYTF
TRBV11-2	TRBJ1-1	NA	few	TGTGCCAGCAGCTCAAGAGGGGGTACTGAAGCTTTCTTT	CASSSRGGTEAFF
TRBV27	TRBJ2-7	NA	NA	TGTGCCAGCAGTTTAGTTGCGGGGTCTATTCACGAGCAGTACTTC	CASSLVAGSIHEQYF
TRBV4-2	TRBJ2-2	TRBD2	NA	TGTGCCAGCAGCCAAGTAGCGGTCGGACTAGCGGGGTCCTGGCCCGGGGAGCTGTTTTTT	CASSQVAVGLAGSWPGELFF
TRBV5-1	TRBJ2-1	NA	NA	TGCGCCAGCAGCTTAGGACAGAGTTCCTACAATGAGCAGTTCTTC	CASSLGQSSYNEQFF
TRBV11-2	TRBJ1-5	NA	NA	TGTGCCAGCAGCTTATGGGGCAGGCAGCCCCAGCATTTT	CASSLWGRQPQHF
TRBV11-1	TRBJ2-1	NA	NA	TGTGCCAGCAGCTCGGTCCGGGGGGCCGGTGAGCAGTTCTTC	CASSSVRGAGEQFF
TRBV7-9	TRBJ2-3	NA	NA	TGTGCCAGCAGTAGTGTCAGGGGCGCCGCAGATACGCAGTATTTT	CASSSVRGAADTQYF
TRBV29-1	TRBJ1-5	TRBD1	NA	TGCAGCGTTGGGGCAGGGGGTAGTCAGCCCCAGCATTTT	CSVGAGGSQPQHF
TRBV6-5	TRBJ1-2	TRBD1	NA	TGTGCCAGCAGGCCGGGACAGGGTAACTATGGCTACACCTTC	CASRPGQGNYGYTF
TRBV19	TRBJ2-7	TRBD1	NA	TGTGCCAGTAGTATGACAGGGAGAAGCTCCTACGAGCAGTACTTC	CASSMTGRSSYEQYF
TRBV15	TRBJ1-1	NA	NA	TGTGCCACCAGCGGATCAGGGGCGGCCCATGCTGAAGCTTTCTTT	CATSGSGAAHAEAFF
TRBV7-9	TRBJ2-3	NA	NA	TGTGCCAGCAGCTTAGGGGGCAGGGATACGCAGTATTTT	CASSLGGRDTQYF
TRBV11-2	TRBJ2-7	NA	NA	TGTGCCAGCAGCGATCCTGGGACAACTAACTCCTACGAGCAGTACTTC	CASSDPGTTNSYEQYF
TRBV20-1	TRBJ2-1	NA	NA	TGCAGTGCATTTGAAGACAGGCAGTTCTTC	CSAFEDRQFF
TRBV5-6	TRBJ1-1	NA	NA	TGTGCCAGCAGCTCGACACTTAACACTGAAGCTTTCTTT	CASSSTLNTEAFF
TRBV18	TRBJ2-2	NA	NA	TGTGCCAGCTCACCACGGGGGCTAGCCTACTCCGGGGAGCTGTTTTTT	CASSPRGLAYSGELFF
TRBV7-2	TRBJ2-2	TRBD2	NA	TGTGCCAGCAGTCCTAAAATACCGGGACTAGCGGGGGGGACCGGGGAGCTGTTTTTT	CASSPKIPGLAGGTGELFF
TRBV6-1	TRBJ2-7	TRBD1	NA	TGTGCCAGCAGTTCGGGACACCCAGGGGGCGGCGAGCAGTACTTC	CASSSGHPGGGEQYF
TRBV4-3	TRBJ2-2	TRBD1	once	TGCGCCAGCAGCCAGGAAAAGGACAGGGGGACCGGGGAGCTGTTTTTT	CASSQEKDRGTGELFF
TRBV7-9	TRBJ1-4	NA	NA	TGTGCCAGCAGCTTAGCTCAAGGCAGGCTCGACGAAAAACTGTTTTTT	CASSLAQGRLDEKLFF
TRBV5-1	TRBJ2-5	NA	NA	TGCGCCAGCAGCTTCTTGACAGAACAAGAGACCCAGTACTTC	CASSFLTEQETQYF
TRBV7-9	TRBJ2-3	TRBD2	once	TGTGCCAGCAGCTGGGGACTAGCGGCCACAGATACGCAGTATTTT	CASSWGLAATDTQYF
TRBV18	TRBJ2-2	TRBD2	NA	TGTGCCAGCTCACCACTCGCAGCGGGGCTGAACACCGGGGAGCTGTTTTTT	CASSPLAAGLNTGELFF
TRBV13	TRBJ1-4	NA	NA	TGTGCCAGCAGCTTACGCCCAGGAACTAATGAAAAACTGTTTTTT	CASSLRPGTNEKLFF